Below are 13 T cell receptor beta chains sequenced from a single sample in a study of shared clonotypes between healthy human individuals. Assay: immunoSEQ multiplex PCR; the TCRdb copy retains only in-frame clones and omits some. The table has a few million clones, 90% to 95% seen once. The sample comprised naive CD4+ T cells from PBMCs. Regarding subset: CD45RA+ positively selected. The receptor source for this set is a man aged 18 to 30 in good health. Some clones in this sample may be carry-over from other donors' samples.

CDR3 DNA: TGTGCCAGCAGCACACGGAGACAGGGCTCCTACGAGCAGTACTTC. Its protein product is CASSTRRQGSYEQYF. The chain uses TRBV14 and TRBJ2-7; 7 bases map to TRBD1. With V trimmed by 5 bases and J by 0 bases, 7 bases remained unmatched. Germline assignment: CDR1 SGHDN and CDR2 FVKESK. This CDR3 is built from 15 residues.

About this clone itself: Other DNA sequences in this sample translate to the same CDR3. V and J are TRBV10-3 and TRBJ2-7; tentatively, D is TRBD1 (5 bases). The CDR3 contains 13 residues. In germline, CDR1 is ENHRY, CDR2 SYGVKD. Trimming pared 0 bases from V and 9 bases from J, leaving 12 bases between. In DNA form, the CDR3 reads TGTGCCATCAGTGAGTCACCAGGGCCGGTGCAGTACTTC. Its translation: CAISESPGPVQYF.

The J gene is TRBJ2-7, the V gene TRBV5-1; 7 bases align to TRBD1. V shed 4 bases, J shed 3 bases, and the junction held 7 bases outside the gene matches. The germline CDR1 and CDR2 sequences are SGHRS and YFSETQ. The CDR3 contains 14 residues. CDR3 DNA: TGCGCCAGCAGCCCTGTACAGGGGATCTACGAGCAGTACTTC. It is translated as CASSPVQGIYEQYF.

The V and J genes are TRBV5-8 and TRBJ1-4; D uncertain. Germline V gives CDR1 SGHTS, CDR2 YDEGEE. The CDR3 has 12 residues. The V gene lost 1 base and the J gene lost 10 bases, with 8 bases spanning the gap. CDR3 DNA sequence: TGTGCCAGCAGCTTGAGTTACGGAAAACTGTTTTTT. It specifies CASSLSYGKLFF.

CDR3: CASSRGSGSQETQYF. CDR3 nucleotide sequence: TGTGCCAGCTCACGAGGCAGCGGGAGCCAAGAGACCCAGTACTTC. The V and J genes are TRBV18 and TRBJ2-5, with 8 bases identical to TRBD2. The V and J ends lost 4 bases and 1 base, in that order; junction bases with no gene match: 5. CDR1 and CDR2 from the germline V gene are KGHSH and LQKENI. The CDR3 length is 15 residues.

About this clone: The same CDR3 is also encoded by other DNA sequences in this sample. The V and J genes are TRBV18 and TRBJ1-5; TRBD1 aligns across 9 bases. This CDR3 spans 16 amino acids. Germline CDR1 and CDR2: KGHSH and LQKENI. J gave up 1 base and V 6 bases, and 7 bases lay outside the gene matches. CDR3 coding DNA: TGTGCCAGCTCCCCTGGGACAGGGTCGAGCAATCAGCCCCAGCATTTT. Translating gives CASSPGTGSSNQPQHF.

The V call is TRBV4-1, the J call TRBJ1-2, with TRBD1 matching 10 bases. V dropped 1 base and J dropped 6; count of bases not matched to a gene: 8. This CDR3 is built from 16 residues. Germline loops: CDR1 MGHRA, CDR2 YSYEKL. The CDR3 DNA is TGCGCCAGCAGCCAAGGGATTCGGGGACAGGGGCATGGCTACACCTTC. This translates into CASSQGIRGQGHGYTF.

The J gene is TRBJ1-5, the V gene TRBV19; TRBD1 is a possible D gene (6 bases). The germline gives CDR1 LNHDA, CDR2 SQIVND (reference sequence). The CDR3 loop spans 16 amino acids. The V and J ends lost 3 bases and 5 bases respectively, with 17 bases between them. In nucleotides, the CDR3 is TGTGCCAGTAGTATCCCCACAGGGTTCGCCGATCAGCCCCAGCATTTT. Encoded protein: CASSIPTGFADQPQHF.

The chain uses TRBV4-1 and TRBJ2-7; D possibly uses TRBD1 or TRBD2 (5 bases each). The germline gives CDR1 MGHRA, CDR2 YSYEKL. Trimming cost V 1 base and J 5 bases, with 24 bases left between them. The CDR3 runs 18 residues. Here the CDR3 reads CASSQVLGGGPRNHEQYF. The CDR3 DNA sequence: TGCGCCAGCAGCCAAGTCTTAGGTGGGGGACCTCGGAACCACGAGCAGTACTTC.

The chain has TRBV6-5 and TRBJ2-1, with 11 bases identical to TRBD2. CDR3 size: 15 residues. CDR1 is MNHEY and CDR2 is SVGAGI in the germline V gene. Trimming removed 5 bases from V and 5 bases from J; junction bases left unmatched: 5. The CDR3: CASSAGTSGDNEQFF. The CDR3 coding sequence is TGTGCCAGCAGTGCCGGGACTAGCGGTGACAATGAGCAGTTCTTC.

The gene calls are TRBV19 and TRBJ2-6; 9 positions agree with TRBD1. The trim removed 8 bases at V and 0 bases at J, leaving 8 bases unmatched. The CDR3 length is 17 residues. Germline V lookup: CDR1 LNHDA, CDR2 SQIVND (reference sequence). The CDR3 DNA follows: TGTGCCAGTGGACCGGGACAGGGTTTCTCTGGGGCCAACGTCCTGACTTTC. This translates into CASGPGQGFSGANVLTF. Supplemented by reference TRBV19 and TRBJ2-6, the full variable domain reads DGGITQSPKYLFRKEGQNVTLSCEQNLNHDAMYWYRQDPGQGLRLIYYSQIVNDFQKGDIAEGYSVSREKKESFPLTVTSAQKNPTAFYLCASGPGQGFSGANVLTFGAGSRLTVL.

The chain combines TRBV6-6 with TRBJ1-1, with TRBD1 matching 7 bases. The CDR3 runs to 14 residues. In germline, CDR1 is MNHNY, CDR2 SVGAGI (reference sequence). J lost 6 bases, V lost 5 bases, and 9 bases had no gene match. CDR3 in amino acids: CASSKPDRVSEAFF. The CDR3 DNA reads TGTGCCAGCAGTAAACCAGACAGGGTCTCTGAAGCTTTCTTT.

This sequence joins TRBV27 and TRBJ2-5; no definite D call. CDR1 and CDR2 from the germline V gene are MNHEY and SMNVEV (reference sequence). The V and J ends lost 4 bases and 1 base respectively, with 37 bases between them. There are 23 residues in the CDR3. The CDR3 sequence is CASSSITAAKYPLGSTLQETQYF. The CDR3 region has the DNA TGTGCCAGCAGTTCCATAACGGCCGCAAAATACCCCCTTGGCAGTACACTCCAAGAGACCCAGTACTTC.